Listed here is a single T cell receptor (beta chain). This sample was included in a study of blood T cell repertoires in COVID-19. Study information: There were acute and convalescent COVID-19 samples, and they came from the United States, Italy and Spain.

Allocation to cohorts depended on clinical history reported by the participants. Libraries were prepared by immunoSEQ multiplex PCR; TCRdb keeps only in-frame clonotypes and omits some of them. The table includes some 330,000 clones, under 95% detected once. Trimming at V came to 3 bases and at J to 6 bases, leaving 1 base not matched to a gene. CDR1 and CDR2 from the germline V gene are MGHRA and YSYEKL. The CDR3 has 13 amino acids. The sample was PBMCs or T cells enriched from blood (not recorded which). This clonotype was obtained from a woman in her 30s who had recovered from COVID-19. The chain couples TRBV4-1 to TRBJ2-2; 7 nucleotides line up with TRBD2. The chain's CDR3 is CASSQREPGELFF. In DNA form, the CDR3 reads TGCGCCAGCAGCCAGCGGGAGCCCGGGGAGCTGTTTTTT.